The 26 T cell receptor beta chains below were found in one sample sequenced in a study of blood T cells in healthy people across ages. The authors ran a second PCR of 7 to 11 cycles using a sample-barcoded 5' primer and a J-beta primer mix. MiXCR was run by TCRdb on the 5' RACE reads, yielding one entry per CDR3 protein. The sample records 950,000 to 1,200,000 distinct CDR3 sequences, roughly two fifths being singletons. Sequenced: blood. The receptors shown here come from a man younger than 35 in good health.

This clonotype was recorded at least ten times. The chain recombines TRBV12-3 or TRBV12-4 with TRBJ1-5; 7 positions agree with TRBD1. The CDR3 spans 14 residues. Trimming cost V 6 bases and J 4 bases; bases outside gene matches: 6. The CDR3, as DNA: TGTGCCAGCAGCTATGACAGGGTTAATCAGCCCCAGCATTTT. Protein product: CASSYDRVNQPQHF.

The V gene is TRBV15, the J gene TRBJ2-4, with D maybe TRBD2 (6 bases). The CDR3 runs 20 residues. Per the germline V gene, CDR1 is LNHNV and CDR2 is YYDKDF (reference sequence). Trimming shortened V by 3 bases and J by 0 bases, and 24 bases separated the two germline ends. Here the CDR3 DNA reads TGTGCCACCAGCAGTGGTACCTGGGCAGGGAGGTCCTTAGCCAAAAACATTCAGTACTTC. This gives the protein CATSSGTWAGRSLAKNIQYF.

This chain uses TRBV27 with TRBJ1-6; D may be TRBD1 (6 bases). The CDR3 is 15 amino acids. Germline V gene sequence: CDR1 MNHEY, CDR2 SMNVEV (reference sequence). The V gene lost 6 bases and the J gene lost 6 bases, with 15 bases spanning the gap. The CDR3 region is CASRRGQNLNSPLHF. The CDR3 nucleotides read TGTGCCAGCAGGAGAGGACAGAACCTTAATTCACCCCTCCACTTT.

The CDR3 DNA follows: TGTGCCAGCAGGGCTACAGGGGGAAGGACTGAAGCTTTCTTT. It specifies CASRATGGRTEAFF. V gene TRBV12-3 or TRBV12-4 combines with J gene TRBJ1-1; 8 bases match TRBD1. The CDR3 is made up of 14 amino acids. Trimming removed 6 bases from V and 5 bases from J; junction bases left unmatched: 8.

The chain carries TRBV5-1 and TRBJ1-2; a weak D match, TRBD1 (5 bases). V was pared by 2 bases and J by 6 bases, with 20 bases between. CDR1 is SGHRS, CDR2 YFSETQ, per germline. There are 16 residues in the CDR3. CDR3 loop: CASSFEIGATSDGYTF. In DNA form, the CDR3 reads TGCGCCAGCAGCTTTGAAATCGGGGCGACATCTGATGGCTACACCTTC. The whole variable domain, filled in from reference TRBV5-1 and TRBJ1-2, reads KAGVTQTPRYLIKTRGQQVTLSCSPISGHRSVSWYQQTPGQGLQFLFEYFSETQRNKGNFPGRFSGRQFSNSRSEMNVSTLELGDSALYLCASSFEIGATSDGYTFGSGTRLTVV.

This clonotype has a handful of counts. The CDR3 sequence: CASSQRQYSNQPQHF. As DNA, the CDR3 is TGTGCCAGCAGCCAACGACAGTATAGCAATCAGCCCCAGCATTTT. This rearrangement joins TRBV4-2 to TRBJ1-5, with D maybe TRBD1 (5 bases). The CDR3 length is 15 residues. The V gene's germline CDR1 is LGHNA and CDR2 YNFKEQ. V lost 2 bases, J lost 0 bases, and 8 bases lay in between.

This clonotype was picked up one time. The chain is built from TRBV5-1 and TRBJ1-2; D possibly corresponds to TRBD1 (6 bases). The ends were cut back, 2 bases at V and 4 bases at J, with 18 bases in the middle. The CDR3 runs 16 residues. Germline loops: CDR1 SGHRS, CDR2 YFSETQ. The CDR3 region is CASSLEQGGQPYGYTF. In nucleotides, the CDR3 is TGCGCCAGCAGCTTAGAACAGGGCGGGCAGCCCTATGGCTACACCTTC. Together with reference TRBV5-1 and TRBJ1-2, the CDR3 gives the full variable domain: KAGVTQTPRYLIKTRGQQVTLSCSPISGHRSVSWYQQTPGQGLQFLFEYFSETQRNKGNFPGRFSGRQFSNSRSEMNVSTLELGDSALYLCASSLEQGGQPYGYTFGSGTRLTVV.

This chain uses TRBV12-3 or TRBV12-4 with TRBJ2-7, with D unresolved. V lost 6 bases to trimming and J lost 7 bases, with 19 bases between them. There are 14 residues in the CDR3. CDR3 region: CASRFGSSVGEQYF. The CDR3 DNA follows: TGTGCCAGCAGGTTCGGGTCGTCAGTGGGGGAGCAGTACTTC.

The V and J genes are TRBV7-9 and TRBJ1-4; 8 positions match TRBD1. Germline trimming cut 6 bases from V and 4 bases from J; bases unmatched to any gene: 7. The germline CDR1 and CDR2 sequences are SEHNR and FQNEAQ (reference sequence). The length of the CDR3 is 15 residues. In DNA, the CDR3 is TGTGCCAGCAGTCTCGACAGGGGCGATAATGAAAAACTGTTTTTT. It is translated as CASSLDRGDNEKLFF. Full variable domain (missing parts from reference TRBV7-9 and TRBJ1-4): DTGVSQNPRHKITKRGQNVTFRCDPISEHNRLYWYRQTLGQGPEFLTYFQNEAQLEKSRLLSDRFSAERPKGSFSTLEIQRTEQGDSAMYLCASSLDRGDNEKLFFGSGTQLSVL.

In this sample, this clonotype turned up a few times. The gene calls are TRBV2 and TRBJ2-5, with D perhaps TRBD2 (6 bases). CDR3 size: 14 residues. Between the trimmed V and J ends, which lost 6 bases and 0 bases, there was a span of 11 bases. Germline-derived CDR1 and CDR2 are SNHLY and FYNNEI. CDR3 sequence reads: CASSGGSYQETQYF. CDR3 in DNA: TGTGCCAGCAGCGGGGGATCGTACCAAGAGACCCAGTACTTC.

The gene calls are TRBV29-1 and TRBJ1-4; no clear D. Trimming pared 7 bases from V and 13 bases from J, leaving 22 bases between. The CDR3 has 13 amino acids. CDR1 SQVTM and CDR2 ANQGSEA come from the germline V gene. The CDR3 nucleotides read TGCAGCGCTCGCGTCGGTGGGGAGGACGGACTGTTTTTT. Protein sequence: CSARVGGEDGLFF.

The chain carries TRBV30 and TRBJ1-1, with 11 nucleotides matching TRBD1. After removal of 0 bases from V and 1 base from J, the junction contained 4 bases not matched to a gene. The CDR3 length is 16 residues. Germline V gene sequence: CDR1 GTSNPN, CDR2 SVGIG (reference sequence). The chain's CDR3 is CAWSVPGTGGNTEAFF. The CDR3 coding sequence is TGTGCCTGGAGTGTACCGGGGACAGGGGGGAACACTGAAGCTTTCTTT.

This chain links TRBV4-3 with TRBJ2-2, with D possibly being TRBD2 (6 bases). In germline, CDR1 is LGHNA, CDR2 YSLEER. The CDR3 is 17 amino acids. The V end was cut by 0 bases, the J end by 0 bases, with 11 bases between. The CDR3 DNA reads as TGCGCCAGCAGCCAAGATAGTCCGGGGGCGAACACCGGGGAGCTGTTTTTT. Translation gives CASSQDSPGANTGELFF.

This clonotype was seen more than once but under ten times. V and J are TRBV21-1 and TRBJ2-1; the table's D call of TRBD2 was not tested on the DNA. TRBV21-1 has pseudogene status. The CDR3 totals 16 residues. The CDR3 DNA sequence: TGTGCCAGCAGCAAAGGGAGGCGGGGCTCCTACAATGAGCAGTTCTTC. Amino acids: CASSKGRRGSYNEQFF.

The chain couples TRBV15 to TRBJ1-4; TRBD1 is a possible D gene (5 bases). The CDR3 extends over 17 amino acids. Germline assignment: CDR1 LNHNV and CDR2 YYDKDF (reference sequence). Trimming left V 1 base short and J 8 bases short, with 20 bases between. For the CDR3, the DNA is TGTGCCACCAGCAGAGCCTCCGTGACAGCTTTTTGGGAAAAACTGTTTTTT. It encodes CATSRASVTAFWEKLFF.

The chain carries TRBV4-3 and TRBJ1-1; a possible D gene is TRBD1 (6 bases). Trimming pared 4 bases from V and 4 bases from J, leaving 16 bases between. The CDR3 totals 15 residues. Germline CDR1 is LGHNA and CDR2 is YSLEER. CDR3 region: CASSPIEGVGTEAFF. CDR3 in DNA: TGCGCCAGCAGCCCCATAGAGGGGGTCGGCACTGAAGCTTTCTTT.

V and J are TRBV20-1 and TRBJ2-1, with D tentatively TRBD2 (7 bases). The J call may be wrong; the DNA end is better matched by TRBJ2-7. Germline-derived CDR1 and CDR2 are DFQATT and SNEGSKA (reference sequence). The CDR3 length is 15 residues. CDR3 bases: TGCAGTGCCCCTCGTGGGGGGGCAAAAGCCTACGAGCAGTACTTC. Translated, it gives CSAPRGGAKAYEQYF.

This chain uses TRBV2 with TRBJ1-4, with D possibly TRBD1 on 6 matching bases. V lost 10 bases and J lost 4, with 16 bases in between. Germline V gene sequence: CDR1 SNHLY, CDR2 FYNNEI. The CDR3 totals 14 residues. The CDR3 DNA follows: TGTGCCACCAAGAGGGACATCTTTAATGAAAAACTGTTTTTT. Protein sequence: CATKRDIFNEKLFF.

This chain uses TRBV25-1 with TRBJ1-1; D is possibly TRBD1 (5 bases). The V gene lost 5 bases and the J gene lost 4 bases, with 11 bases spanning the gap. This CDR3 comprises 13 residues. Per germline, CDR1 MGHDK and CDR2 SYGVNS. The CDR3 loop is CASSWTPSTEAFF. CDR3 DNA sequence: TGTGCCAGCAGTTGGACACCGTCCACTGAAGCTTTCTTT.

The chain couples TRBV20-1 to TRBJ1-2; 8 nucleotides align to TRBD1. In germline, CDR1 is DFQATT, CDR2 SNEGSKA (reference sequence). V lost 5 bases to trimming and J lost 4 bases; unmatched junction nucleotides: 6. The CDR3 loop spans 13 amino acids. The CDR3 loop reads CSADPGQVYGYTF. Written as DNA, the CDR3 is TGCAGTGCTGATCCGGGACAGGTCTATGGCTACACCTTC.

CDR3 sequence reads: CASSSSGPTDTQYF. As DNA, the CDR3 is TGCGCCAGCAGCTCGTCAGGGCCCACAGATACGCAGTATTTT. This rearrangement joins TRBV5-1 to TRBJ2-3; D possibly corresponds to TRBD1 (5 bases). Germline V lookup: CDR1 SGHRS, CDR2 YFSETQ. The V gene lost 3 bases and the J gene lost 2 bases, with 10 bases spanning the gap. The CDR3 consists of 14 residues.

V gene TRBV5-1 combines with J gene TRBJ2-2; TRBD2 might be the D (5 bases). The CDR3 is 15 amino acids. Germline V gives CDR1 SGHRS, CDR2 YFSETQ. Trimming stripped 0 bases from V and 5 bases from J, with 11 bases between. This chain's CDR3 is CASSLVETGTGELFF. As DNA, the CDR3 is TGCGCCAGCAGCTTGGTAGAAACGGGGACCGGGGAGCTGTTTTTT.

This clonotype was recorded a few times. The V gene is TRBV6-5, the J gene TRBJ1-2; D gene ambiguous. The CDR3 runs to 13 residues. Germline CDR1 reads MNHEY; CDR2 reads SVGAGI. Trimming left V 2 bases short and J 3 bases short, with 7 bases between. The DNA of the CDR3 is TGTGCCAGCAGTTACGACGGGCACTATGGCTACACCTTC. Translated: CASSYDGHYGYTF.

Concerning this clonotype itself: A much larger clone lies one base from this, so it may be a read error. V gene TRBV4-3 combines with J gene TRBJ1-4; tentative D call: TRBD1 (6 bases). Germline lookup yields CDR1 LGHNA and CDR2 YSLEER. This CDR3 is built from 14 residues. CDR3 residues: CASSPDSLNEELFF. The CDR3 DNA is TGCGCCAGCAGCCCGGACAGCCTTAATGAAGAACTGTTTTTT.

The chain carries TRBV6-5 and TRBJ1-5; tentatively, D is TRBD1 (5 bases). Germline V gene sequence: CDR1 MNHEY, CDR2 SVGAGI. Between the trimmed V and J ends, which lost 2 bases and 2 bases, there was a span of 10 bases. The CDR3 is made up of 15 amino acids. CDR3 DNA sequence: TGTGCCAGCAGTTACGGAGGGGATGGCAATCAGCCCCAGCATTTT. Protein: CASSYGGDGNQPQHF.

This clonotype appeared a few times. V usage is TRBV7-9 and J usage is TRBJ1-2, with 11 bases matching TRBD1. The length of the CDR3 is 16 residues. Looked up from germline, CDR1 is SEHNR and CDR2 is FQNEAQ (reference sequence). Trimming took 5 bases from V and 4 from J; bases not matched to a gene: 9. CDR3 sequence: CASSEQDRGRAYGYTF. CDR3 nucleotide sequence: TGTGCCAGCAGCGAGCAGGACAGGGGGCGCGCCTATGGCTACACCTTC.